These 28 T cell receptor beta chains were sequenced from one sample in a study of cytomegalovirus exposure and HLA in healthy donors. PCR primers comprised 60 Vbeta and 13 Jbeta primers. The table came from immunoSEQ multiplex PCR; TCRdb's copy has only in-frame clones and leaves some out. This sample has approximately 190,000 clones, with about 80% found just once. The specimen sequenced was PBMCs. The receptors here all came from a woman aged 45-60 years in good health and CMV-seropositive.

The rearrangement links TRBV5-1 to TRBJ2-1; D unclear. The CDR3 is 14 residues long. Germline CDR1 SGHRS, CDR2 YFSETQ. Trimming took 0 bases from V and 6 from J, leaving 10 bases between them. CDR3 amino acids: CASSLDAAANEQFF. DNA of the CDR3: TGCGCCAGCAGCTTGGATGCGGCAGCCAATGAGCAGTTCTTC.

This sequence joins TRBV2 and TRBJ2-1, with D perhaps TRBD2 (7 bases). In germline, CDR1 is SNHLY, CDR2 FYNNEI. V was shortened by 10 bases and J by 8 bases, with 15 bases between the two germline ends. The CDR3 has 12 residues. The CDR3 is CATQGTNHEQFF. DNA for the CDR3: TGTGCCACCCAGGGGACTAACCATGAGCAGTTCTTC.

The CDR3 loop reads CASSLGVAGGGSYEQYF. The CDR3, as DNA: TGTGCCAGCAGCTTAGGTGTTGCGGGGGGCGGCTCCTACGAGCAGTACTTC. The genes are TRBV7-8 and TRBJ2-7, with 8 bases that match TRBD2. CDR1 SGHVS and CDR2 FQNEAQ come from the germline V gene. Trimming cost V 1 base and J 0 bases; bases outside gene matches: 8. The CDR3 runs 17 residues.

This clone was picked up one time. The chain joins TRBV21-1 to TRBJ2-7; the tabulated D call, TRBD1, remains unverified against the DNA. TRBV21-1 is a recognized pseudogene. The CDR3 has 12 amino acids. The CDR3 here is CASSKEGDEQYF. In nucleotides, the CDR3 is TGTGCCAGCAGCAAAGAGGGGGATGAGCAGTACTTC.

CDR3 in DNA: TGTGCCAGCAGCGGGAGGACGGGTTCACCCCTCCACTTT. It codes for CASSGRTGSPLHF. This chain connects TRBV9 to TRBJ1-6; no reliable D call. The CDR3 sequence is 13 residues long. The V gene lost 3 bases and the J gene lost 9 bases, with 10 bases spanning the gap. CDR1 and CDR2 (germline): SGDLS, YYNGEE.

This clone was seen only once. CDR3 coding DNA: TGCAGCCTCCAATTACAGGGAAGGAGGACTGAAGCTTTCTTT. It codes for CSLQLQGRRTEAFF. J is TRBJ1-1 and V is TRBV29-1; TRBD1 might be the D (6 bases). The CDR3 runs 14 residues. Trimming took off 8 bases at V and 5 bases at J, with 21 bases between the two ends. CDR1 SQVTM and CDR2 ANQGSEA come from the germline V gene.

The chain recombines TRBV10-3 with TRBJ2-5; 11 positions agree with TRBD2. After removal of 10 bases from V and 3 bases from J, the junction contained 10 bases not matched to a gene. CDR1 ENHRY and CDR2 SYGVKD come from the germline V gene. CDR3 length equals 15 residues. The CDR3 protein is CATSGGLDPKETQYF. CDR3 DNA sequence: TGTGCCACTAGCGGGGGGTTGGACCCGAAAGAGACCCAGTACTTC.

The rearrangement uses TRBV7-3 and TRBJ2-1, with 7 bases identical to TRBD2. CDR1 is SGHTA and CDR2 is FQGTGA in the germline V gene. J was trimmed by 10 bases and V by 3 bases; bases with no gene match: 12. The CDR3 has 15 amino acids. Here the CDR3 reads CASSLRTSLPGEQFF. CDR3 DNA sequence: TGTGCCAGCAGCTTGAGGACTAGTCTGCCAGGGGAGCAGTTCTTC.

The gene calls are TRBV6-1 and TRBJ2-7, with TRBD1 matching over 9 bases. Germline CDR1 MNHNS, CDR2 SASEGT. This CDR3 has 13 residues. The V gene end was trimmed by 6 bases and the J gene end by 3 bases; junction bases not matched to a gene: 3. This chain's CDR3 is CASRGQGNYEQYF. The CDR3 DNA follows: TGTGCCAGCAGGGGACAGGGCAACTACGAGCAGTACTTC.

J is TRBJ1-2 and V is TRBV5-1; D perhaps matches TRBD1 (6 bases). The CDR3 is 15 residues long. The germline V gene has CDR1 SGHRS and CDR2 YFSETQ. V shed 4 bases and J shed 4 bases, with 17 bases lying between them. CDR3 in amino acids: CASSATPGEIYGYTF. The CDR3 region has the DNA TGCGCCAGCAGCGCAACGCCAGGGGAGATCTATGGCTACACCTTC.

This clone was counted between two and nine times. V gene TRBV6-5 combines with J gene TRBJ1-1; 7 positions agree with TRBD1. CDR1 and CDR2 from the germline V gene are MNHEY and SVGAGI. The CDR3 consists of 15 residues. With V trimmed by 2 bases and J by 2 bases, 5 bases remained unmatched. CDR3 nucleotide sequence: TGTGCCAGCAGTTACGAAGGGACAGCTAACACTGAAGCTTTCTTT. Translating it yields CASSYEGTANTEAFF.

The V and J genes are TRBV29-1 and TRBJ2-1; D might be TRBD2 (5 bases). Germline CDR1 is SQVTM and CDR2 is ANQGSEA. This CDR3 has 14 residues. Trimming removed 6 bases from V and 0 bases from J, with 12 bases in between. Written as DNA, the CDR3 is TGCAGCGTCGAGGACTTGAGCTCCTACAATGAGCAGTTCTTC. Translation: CSVEDLSSYNEQFF.

The chain is built from TRBV20-1 and TRBJ1-4; D remains unclear. CDR1 and CDR2 from the germline V gene are DFQATT and SNEGSKA (reference sequence). The CDR3 totals 10 residues. With 7 bases removed from V and 8 bases from J, the gap between germline ends came to 8 bases. The CDR3 loop reads CSVSSEKLFF. CDR3 DNA: TGCAGTGTTTCGTCGGAAAAACTGTTTTTT.

The chain carries TRBV11-1 and TRBJ2-1; 8 positions agree with TRBD1. CDR3 length: 16 amino acids. J gave up 4 bases and V 6 bases, and 11 bases lay outside the gene matches. The germline gives CDR1 SGHAT, CDR2 FQDESV (reference sequence). In DNA, the CDR3 is TGTGCCAGCAGTCCAAACAGGGGGTTAGGGTACAATGAGCAGTTCTTC. Its protein is CASSPNRGLGYNEQFF.

This chain joins TRBV6-1 and TRBJ2-7, with TRBD2 matching 8 bases. The ends lost 7 bases at V and 2 bases at J; junction bases unmatched: 10. The CDR3 length is 15 residues. Germline lookup yields CDR1 MNHNS and CDR2 SASEGT. CDR3 nucleotide sequence: TGTGCCAGCACATTCCGGGAGGGGGGACCCTACGAGCAGTACTTC. Residues: CASTFREGGPYEQYF.

The CDR3 DNA reads TGCGCCAGCAGCCAGGGGGCAGACTACGAGCAGTACTTC. This translates into CASSQGADYEQYF. The rearrangement joins TRBV4-1 to TRBJ2-7; TRBD1 might be the D (6 bases). Trimming left V 3 bases short and J 3 bases short, with 9 bases between. The CDR3 runs to 13 residues. The germline V gene has CDR1 MGHRA and CDR2 YSYEKL.

The chain joins TRBV6-1 to TRBJ2-2, with a tentative D call TRBD2 (6 bases). V shed 2 bases and J shed 5 bases, with 18 bases lying between them. Germline values: CDR1 MNHNS, CDR2 SASEGT. This CDR3 spans 17 amino acids. CDR3 protein: CASSEFGRGFGTGELFF. CDR3 bases: TGTGCCAGCAGTGAATTTGGGCGGGGTTTCGGAACCGGGGAGCTGTTTTTT.

This chain connects TRBV7-9 to TRBJ2-5, with a tentative D call TRBD2 (6 bases). The CDR3 spans 15 residues. V gave up 5 bases and J gave up 5 bases, with 18 bases separating them. The germline gives CDR1 SEHNR, CDR2 FQNEAQ (reference sequence). CDR3 in DNA: TGTGCCAGCAGCCCGGGACTTCTAGGAGGGGAGACCCAGTACTTC. Amino acid sequence: CASSPGLLGGETQYF.

About this clone: Germline is not matched at one junction end, which may reflect a read error. The V gene is TRBV7-9, the J gene TRBJ2-1; D unresolved. This CDR3 region has 11 residues. Germline lookup yields CDR1 SEHNR and CDR2 FQNEAQ (reference sequence). CDR3 sequence: CSSSFMNEQFF. CDR3 DNA sequence: TGTTCCAGCAGCTTTATGAATGAGCAGTTCTTC.

Remarks on this clone: Different DNA sequences within this sample yield the same CDR3. V gene TRBV19 combines with J gene TRBJ2-5; 7 nucleotides align to TRBD2. Trimming took 7 bases from V and 6 from J; bases not matched to a gene: 14. Germline assignment: CDR1 LNHDA and CDR2 SQIVND (reference sequence). The CDR3 consists of 15 residues. The CDR3: CASTRLAGEGQTQYF. In DNA form, the CDR3 reads TGTGCCAGTACCCGACTGGCGGGGGAGGGACAGACCCAGTACTTC.

This chain uses TRBV2 with TRBJ2-1; 9 bases match TRBD1. The CDR3 consists of 14 residues. The V gene's germline CDR1 is SNHLY and CDR2 FYNNEI. V lost 5 bases and J lost 8; bases outside the gene matches: 7. CDR3 DNA sequence: TGTGCCAGCAGTCGGGACAGGGAGGGCGATGAGCAGTTCTTC. Translating gives CASSRDREGDEQFF.

CDR3 sequence reads: CASSLGARNPRETQYF. CDR3 bases: TGTGCCAGCAGCTTAGGGGCCAGGAACCCGAGAGAGACCCAGTACTTC. The chain carries TRBV7-6 and TRBJ2-5; D gene unclear. Trimming took off 1 base at V and 4 bases at J, with 16 bases between the two ends. Looked up from germline, CDR1 is SGHVS and CDR2 is FNYEAQ. This CDR3 is 16 amino acids long.

On this clone itself: One end of the junction varies from germline; a read error may be responsible. This chain uses TRBV5-5 with TRBJ2-2; maybe TRBD1 (5 bases). CDR3 size: 14 residues. Germline CDR1 reads SGHKS; CDR2 reads YYEKEE (reference sequence). The CDR3 protein is CASTLGQNTGELFF. CDR3 DNA: TGTGCCAGCACCTTGGGGCAGAACACCGGGGAGCTGTTTTTT.

The chain couples TRBV7-2 to TRBJ2-2, with D perhaps matching TRBD2 (6 bases). The length of the CDR3 is 14 residues. CDR1 is SGHTA, CDR2 FQGNSA, per germline. Trimming left V 7 bases short and J 5 bases short, with 14 bases between. The chain's CDR3 is CASTSWDFTGELFF. CDR3 in DNA: TGTGCCAGCACCTCATGGGACTTTACCGGGGAGCTGTTTTTT. Supplemented by reference TRBV7-2 and TRBJ2-2, the full variable domain reads GAGVSQSPSNKVTEKGKDVELRCDPISGHTALYWYRQSLGQGLEFLIYFQGNSAPDKSGLPSDRFSAERTGGSVSTLTIQRTQQEDSAVYLCASTSWDFTGELFFGEGSRLTVL.

The chain carries TRBV7-2 and TRBJ2-1, with unresolved D. The CDR3 contains 15 residues. Germline values: CDR1 SGHTA, CDR2 FQGNSA. The V gene lost 3 bases and the J gene lost 6 bases, with 15 bases spanning the gap. CDR3 protein: CASSLAPSAPNEQFF. The CDR3 DNA follows: TGTGCCAGCAGCTTGGCCCCAAGCGCCCCCAATGAGCAGTTCTTC.

This chain joins TRBV13 and TRBJ1-1; tentatively, D is TRBD1 (6 bases). The CDR3 runs 14 residues. The germline V gene encodes CDR1 PRHDT and CDR2 FYEKMQ (reference sequence). The V end was cut by 5 bases, the J end by 5 bases, with 15 bases between. The CDR3, as DNA: TGTGCCAGCAGCATCGGTACAGGGAATACTGAAGCTTTCTTT. This codes for CASSIGTGNTEAFF.

This clone was seen ten or more times. The sample holds other DNA sequences that translate to the same CDR3. J is TRBJ1-2 and V is TRBV6-5; D is undetermined. Germline CDR1 is MNHEY and CDR2 is SVGAGI. The V end was cut by 0 bases, the J end by 4 bases, with 9 bases between. This CDR3 comprises 14 residues. CDR3 in DNA: TGTGCCAGCAGTTACTCGGCAGGAGGCTATGGCTACACCTTC. As protein: CASSYSAGGYGYTF.

In this sample, this clone turned up a few times. CDR3 loop: CASSYGQVQPQHF. The DNA for the CDR3 is TGTGCCAGCAGTTACGGGCAGGTCCAGCCCCAGCATTTT. The rearrangement links TRBV6-5 to TRBJ1-5, with D hard to call. V was cut by 2 bases and J by 7 bases, with 9 bases left in between. CDR3 size: 13 residues. Germline-derived CDR1 and CDR2 are MNHEY and SVGAGI.